One sample yielded the 12 T cell receptor beta chains listed below, sequenced in a study of blood T cell repertoires in COVID-19. Produced via immunoSEQ multiplex PCR; TCRdb's table is partial and in-frame only. This sample has around 340,000 clones; roughly nine tenths occur once, and the top ten carry 3.9%. The sequenced sample was peripheral blood. The receptors stem from a woman between 55 and 75 years old with COVID-19, enrolled during active disease.

This chain links TRBV6-1 with TRBJ1-1, with D unclear. CDR3 length: 15 residues. Looked up from germline, CDR1 is MNHNS and CDR2 is SASEGT. V shed 2 bases and J shed 4 bases, with 14 bases lying between them. The DNA of the CDR3 is TGTGCCAGCAGTGAACTAGGCGGGATGAGCACTGAAGCTTTCTTT. It codes for CASSELGGMSTEAFF.

The chain is built from TRBV28 and TRBJ1-1; tentatively, D is TRBD1 (5 bases). CDR3 length: 16 amino acids. Trimming removed 5 bases from V and 1 base from J, with 17 bases in between. Germline CDR1 and CDR2: MDHEN and SYDVKM. CDR3 sequence reads: CASSAEGEGWNTEAFF. The DNA of the CDR3 is TGTGCCAGCAGTGCGGAAGGGGAAGGGTGGAACACTGAAGCTTTCTTT.

V is TRBV4-2 and J is TRBJ1-2, with D perhaps TRBD1 (5 bases). Germline assignment: CDR1 LGHNA and CDR2 YNFKEQ. This CDR3 is built from 17 residues. V lost 1 base, J lost 5 bases, and 20 bases lay in between. The CDR3 DNA is TGTGCCAGCAGCCAAGGTGGGGGGAGATCGGAATCATATGGCTACACCTTC. Translated, it gives CASSQGGGRSESYGYTF.

V usage is TRBV18 and J usage is TRBJ1-5; D unclear. The CDR3 covers 13 residues. Per germline, CDR1 KGHSH and CDR2 LQKENI. Trimming shortened V by 3 bases and J by 7 bases, and 10 bases separated the two germline ends. The CDR3, as DNA: TGTGCCAGCTCACCGACTATACGGCAGCCCCAGCATTTT. It translates to CASSPTIRQPQHF.

This chain links TRBV7-2 with TRBJ2-5, with TRBD2 matching 7 bases. This CDR3 is 15 amino acids long. With V trimmed by 4 bases and J by 4 bases, 9 bases remained unmatched. Germline V gene data show CDR1 as SGHTA and CDR2 as FQGNSA. The CDR3 spells CASSSDKTGGETQYF. The CDR3 DNA follows: TGTGCCAGCAGCTCCGACAAAACGGGAGGAGAGACCCAGTACTTC.

This clone appeared a single time. This chain connects TRBV5-1 to TRBJ2-7; 8 nucleotides align to TRBD2. The CDR3 loop spans 15 amino acids. The V gene end was trimmed by 1 base and the J gene end by 0 bases; junction bases not matched to a gene: 3. CDR1 is SGHRS, CDR2 YFSETQ, per germline. CDR3 in amino acids: CASSLSGGASYEQYF. DNA of the CDR3: TGCGCCAGCAGCTTGTCCGGGGGGGCCTCCTACGAGCAGTACTTC. Based on the CDR3 plus reference TRBV5-1 and TRBJ2-7, the full variable domain is KAGVTQTPRYLIKTRGQQVTLSCSPISGHRSVSWYQQTPGQGLQFLFEYFSETQRNKGNFPGRFSGRQFSNSRSEMNVSTLELGDSALYLCASSLSGGASYEQYFGPGTRLTVT.

This clone was counted only a few times. The J gene is TRBJ2-5, the V gene TRBV18; a possible D gene is TRBD1 (5 bases). The CDR3 is made up of 15 amino acids. V lost 2 bases, J lost 3 bases, and 13 bases lay in between. CDR1 and CDR2 (germline): KGHSH, LQKENI. The CDR3 protein is CASSPFDSPKETQYF. For the CDR3, the DNA is TGTGCCAGCTCACCATTTGACAGCCCGAAAGAGACCCAGTACTTC.

This rearrangement joins TRBV10-3 to TRBJ1-1; the D gene is possibly TRBD1 (6 bases). Germline V gene lookup returns CDR1 ENHRY and CDR2 SYGVKD. This CDR3 has 15 residues. DNA for the CDR3: TGTGCACACGCGGGGGCCTACGGAGGGGTCACTGAAGCTTTCTTT. Translating it yields CAHAGAYGGVTEAFF.

The chain joins TRBV5-4 to TRBJ1-1; the match to TRBD1 covers 7 bases. This CDR3 region has 12 residues. Germline assignment: CDR1 SGHNT and CDR2 YYREEE (reference sequence). V gave up 4 bases and J gave up 12 bases; unmatched junction bases: 9. The CDR3 DNA reads as TGTGCCAGCAGCCGGGACAGAGGGCGAACTTTCTTT. Translating gives CASSRDRGRTFF.

The chain carries TRBV5-1 and TRBJ2-1; D might be TRBD2 (5 bases). The V and J ends lost 0 bases and 9 bases respectively, with 7 bases between them. This CDR3 contains 12 residues. The germline V gene has CDR1 SGHRS and CDR2 YFSETQ. CDR3 bases: TGCGCCAGCAGCTTGGATGCGGGTGAGCAGTTCTTC. Protein: CASSLDAGEQFF.

The V call is TRBV7-3, the J call TRBJ2-5; 8 positions match TRBD2. CDR3 length: 13 amino acids. Germline values: CDR1 SGHTA, CDR2 FQGTGA. After removal of 6 bases from V and 5 bases from J, the junction contained 5 bases not matched to a gene. CDR3 amino acids: CASSLSGDETQYF. The CDR3 nucleotides read TGTGCCAGCAGTCTTAGCGGGGATGAGACCCAGTACTTC.

J is TRBJ2-1 and V is TRBV29-1, with D perhaps TRBD2 (6 bases). V was trimmed by 1 base and J by 0 bases, leaving 16 bases between them. The CDR3 length is 17 residues. In germline, CDR1 is SQVTM, CDR2 ANQGSEA. CDR3: CSVEVRSGVSSYNEQFF. CDR3 bases: TGCAGCGTTGAAGTAAGGTCGGGAGTGAGCTCCTACAATGAGCAGTTCTTC.